This T cell receptor (beta chain) was recorded in a study of CD8 T cells in ankylosing spondylitis. V was cut by 1 base and J by 9 bases, with 13 bases left in between. Germline V gene data show CDR1 as DFQATT and CDR2 as SNEGSKA (reference sequence). The CDR3 length is 13 residues. Study-level results: Seemingly distinctive of ankylosing spondylitis blood was a TCR beta motif formed by eight highly homologous variants.

For this clonotype: No antigen is known for it.

MiXCR, applied by TCRdb to the 5' RACE reads, yields one record per CDR3 protein. The profile covers roughly 450,000 distinct CDR3 sequences, with 20% to 30% appearing a single time and 0.89% taken by the ten largest. This clonotype was sampled from a male donor with ankylosing spondylitis. The chain recombines TRBV20-1 with TRBJ2-1; weak D call: TRBD1 (5 bases). Specimen: blood, either unsorted or a sorted T cell fraction (not recorded which). CDR3 protein: CSARGTTRGEQFF. For the CDR3, the DNA is TGCAGTGCTAGAGGGACCACAAGGGGTGAGCAGTTCTTC.